Below are 18 T cell receptor beta chains sequenced from a single sample in a study of identifying expanded T cells in peripheral blood. The assay was immunoSEQ multiplex PCR, and TCRdb's table has in-frame clones only and misses some. The data show around 85,000 clones, more than 70% seen once. Sequencing was performed on blood. The receptors were gathered from a person aged 18 to 70 in good health.

The genes are TRBV7-2 and TRBJ1-2; D is unclear. V lost 3 bases to trimming and J lost 8 bases, with 7 bases between them. CDR1 SGHTA and CDR2 FQGNSA come from the germline V gene. The CDR3 totals 11 residues. CDR3 in DNA: TGTGCCAGCAGCTTCGTAGGAGGCTACACCTTC. Translation gives CASSFVGGYTF.

The V and J genes are TRBV4-3 and TRBJ1-2; TRBD1 agrees at 9 bases. Trimming at V came to 3 bases and at J to 8 bases, leaving 13 bases not matched to a gene. The germline V gene encodes CDR1 LGHNA and CDR2 YSLEER. This CDR3 has 16 amino acids. CDR3: CASSQITGTGLRGYTF. The DNA of the CDR3 is TGCGCCAGCAGCCAGATAACCGGGACAGGGCTTAGAGGCTACACCTTC.

V and J are TRBV5-1 and TRBJ1-4; perhaps TRBD1 as D (6 bases). The CDR3 runs to 16 residues. Germline lookup yields CDR1 SGHRS and CDR2 YFSETQ. The V end was cut by 4 bases, the J end by 0 bases, with 13 bases between. The CDR3, as DNA: TGCGCCAGCAGCCTGGGGGGACACTCAACTAATGAAAAACTGTTTTTT. This gives the protein CASSLGGHSTNEKLFF.

The genes are TRBV7-9 and TRBJ1-4; D unclear. The CDR3 contains 15 residues. The V and J ends lost 3 bases and 5 bases respectively, with 13 bases between them. Germline V gives CDR1 SEHNR, CDR2 FQNEAQ (reference sequence). The CDR3 loop reads CASSFLEVGNEKLFF. The CDR3 DNA follows: TGTGCCAGCAGCTTCCTAGAGGTGGGAAATGAAAAACTGTTTTTT.

V and J are TRBV6-1 and TRBJ1-5; TRBD1 aligns across 11 bases. Germline V gene sequence: CDR1 MNHNS, CDR2 SASEGT. CDR3 length: 15 residues. V lost 7 bases, J lost 12 bases, and 14 bases stayed unmatched. The CDR3 DNA sequence: TGTGCCAGCATTTCAGGGACAGGGGGGAATTCGGGCCAGCATTTT. Its translation: CASISGTGGNSGQHF.

The V call is TRBV6-1, the J call TRBJ2-7, with unresolved D. The CDR3 has 15 residues. Trimming removed 1 base from V and 2 bases from J, with 12 bases in between. Germline-derived CDR1 and CDR2 are MNHNS and SASEGT. The CDR3 spells CASSEGFVRAYEQYF. CDR3 nucleotide sequence: TGTGCCAGCAGTGAAGGCTTCGTACGGGCCTACGAGCAGTACTTC.

The chain carries TRBV5-6 and TRBJ2-5; TRBD1 aligns across 7 bases. Germline V lookup: CDR1 SGHDT, CDR2 YYEEEE. The CDR3 runs to 14 residues. V lost 3 bases, J lost 7 bases, and 9 bases stayed unmatched. CDR3 amino acids: CASSSDRPWGTQYF. DNA for the CDR3: TGTGCCAGCAGCTCGGACAGGCCCTGGGGGACCCAGTACTTC.

The CDR3 nucleotides read TGCGCCAGCAGCCAAGACCAGGGGCCCTGGGGCGAGCAGTACTTC. Residues: CASSQDQGPWGEQYF. The chain combines TRBV4-3 with TRBJ2-7; weak D call: TRBD1 (6 bases). The germline gives CDR1 LGHNA, CDR2 YSLEER. The V gene lost 0 bases and the J gene lost 6 bases, with 15 bases spanning the gap. There are 15 residues in the CDR3.

This sequence joins TRBV4-1 and TRBJ2-1; D gene unclear. V shed 1 base and J shed 0 bases, with 13 bases lying between them. Germline V gene data show CDR1 as MGHRA and CDR2 as YSYEKL. This CDR3 is built from 17 residues. CDR3 DNA: TGCGCCAGCAGCCAAGGGAACGGGCGGCGCTCCTACAATGAGCAGTTCTTC. This codes for CASSQGNGRRSYNEQFF.

The CDR3 nucleotides are TGCGCCAGCAGCCAACTTGTCCAGGGGGTCCCTAATCAGCAGTTCTTC. Its translation is CASSQLVQGVPNQQFF. The chain uses TRBV4-3 and TRBJ2-1; TRBD1 matches 7 bases. Germline V CDR1 and CDR2: LGHNA, YSLEER. This CDR3 is 16 amino acids long. V gave up 2 bases and J gave up 11 bases; unmatched junction bases: 15.

V gene TRBV18 combines with J gene TRBJ1-1; 7 bases are shared with TRBD1. Germline loops: CDR1 KGHSH, CDR2 LQKENI. The CDR3 runs to 15 residues. V trimming: 3 bases; J trimming: 5 bases; junction bases outside the gene matches: 9. CDR3 in amino acids: CASSPTGSGGTEAFF. In DNA form, the CDR3 reads TGTGCCAGCTCACCTACCGGGTCAGGGGGGACTGAAGCTTTCTTT.

The V call is TRBV27, the J call TRBJ2-1; maybe TRBD2 (7 bases). Trimming left V 6 bases short and J 8 bases short, with 20 bases between. Germline-derived CDR1 and CDR2 are MNHEY and SMNVEV (reference sequence). This CDR3 is built from 15 residues. The CDR3 spells CASRLSGGYPDEQFF. The CDR3 bases are TGTGCCAGCAGACTCTCGGGGGGCTACCCGGATGAGCAGTTCTTC.

The J gene is TRBJ2-5, the V gene TRBV28, with D perhaps matching TRBD1 (6 bases). Trimming stripped 8 bases from V and 2 bases from J, with 9 bases between. Germline assignment: CDR1 MDHEN and CDR2 SYDVKM. The length of the CDR3 is 12 residues. The CDR3 DNA follows: TGTGCCAGCGGACAGAGACAAGAGACCCAGTACTTC. Amino acid sequence: CASGQRQETQYF.

J is TRBJ1-3 and V is TRBV5-1; 10 bases line up with TRBD1. J was trimmed by 10 bases and V by 2 bases; bases with no gene match: 12. The CDR3 extends over 16 amino acids. Germline CDR1 is SGHRS and CDR2 is YFSETQ. The CDR3 DNA is TGCGCCAGCAGCTTTGGGGACAGGGGCGAGCTAAGGACCATATATTTT. Protein product: CASSFGDRGELRTIYF.

This rearrangement joins TRBV4-1 to TRBJ1-2; TRBD1 matches 7 bases. Trimming removed 3 bases from V and 5 bases from J; junction bases left unmatched: 9. Per the germline V gene, CDR1 is MGHRA and CDR2 is YSYEKL. This CDR3 spans 15 amino acids. This chain's CDR3 is CASSHPDRRDYGYTF. The CDR3 bases are TGCGCCAGCAGCCATCCGGACAGGCGCGATTATGGCTACACCTTC.

This clone was counted once. V usage is TRBV7-6 and J usage is TRBJ2-3; 10 bases line up with TRBD1. The germline gives CDR1 SGHVS, CDR2 FNYEAQ. This CDR3 is 16 amino acids long. Germline trimming cut 1 base from V and 1 base from J; bases unmatched to any gene: 2. The CDR3 DNA sequence: TGTGCCAGCAGCTTAGTGGGGACAGGGGGCACAGATACGCAGTATTTT. Translated, it gives CASSLVGTGGTDTQYF. Filled out from reference TRBV7-6 and TRBJ2-3, the complete variable domain reads GAGVSQSPRYKVTKRGQDVALRCDPISGHVSLYWYRQALGQGPEFLTYFNYEAQQDKSGLPNDRFSAERPEGSISTLTIQRTEQRDSAMYRCASSLVGTGGTDTQYFGPGTRLTVL.

The chain links TRBV12-2 to TRBJ2-7. TRBV12-2 is deemed a pseudogene. The CDR3 is 14 amino acids. The CDR3 nucleotides are TGTGCAAGTCGAACACGGACCTGGACCTACGAGCAGTACTTC. Translation: CASRTRTWTYEQYF.

The rearrangement links TRBV11-3 to TRBJ1-1; TRBD1 is a possible D gene (6 bases). This CDR3 spans 15 amino acids. CDR1 is SGHNT and CDR2 is YENEEA in the germline V gene. With 1 base removed from V and 5 bases from J, the gap between germline ends came to 14 bases. The CDR3 is CASSLGPGGPTEAFF. The CDR3 bases are TGTGCCAGCAGCTTAGGTCCGGGGGGGCCGACTGAAGCTTTCTTT.